This record looks at one T cell receptor beta chain sequence and its context. Its antigen specificity is not known. No base-level quality is on record; no much larger clone is a single base apart. The data are from a study of OX40 agonist ivuxolimab in advanced cancers. In the study overall: Ivuxolimab was a fully human IgG2 agonistic monoclonal antibody targeting the costimulatory receptor OX40 (CD134). The paper covers the monotherapy dose-escalation part of the phase I ivuxolimab trial, which included N of about 51 patients. Peripheral TCRbeta sequencing aimed to test whether ivuxolimab altered TCR sequence diversity and caused clonal T-cell expansion. Of the roughly 52 dose-escalation patients, hepatocellular carcinoma was present in some 19, melanoma in roughly 15, renal cell carcinoma in 9 and head and neck cancer in 9. Intravenous ivuxolimab was administered to patients every 2 weeks at six dose levels: 0.01, 0.1, 0.3, 1.5, 3 and 10 mg/kg. Prior anti-PD-1, anti-PD-L1 or anti-CTLA-4 therapy was permitted, and checkpoint inhibitors had been received by less than 45% of dose-escalation patients. A male proportion of about 79% and a mean age of 60 years, ranging from roughly 23 to 90, were recorded for the dose-escalation cohort. Partial responses occurred in three dose-escalation patients, of whom one had hepatocellular carcinoma and two had cutaneous melanoma.

Genomic DNA was extracted from sorted cells for sequencing of the TCRbeta CDR3 region. The immunoSEQ Assay was used to sequence the TCRbeta CDR3 regions. The table comes from immuneACCESS by way of TCRdb, which keeps in-frame sequences with V and J called. Part of the clones is missing from these tables; in studies checked, under half for an unresolved V gene and the rest for unknown reasons. The sample profile shows around 61,000 clones; around 80% of them were found once. In total, the top ten clones hold 5% of the sample. The CDR3 goes from the cysteine to the phenylalanine over 14 residues. CDR3 DNA is the only sequence kept; it has 42 bases, read in frame from the first base. Clipping removes 6 bases from V and 4 bases from J, with 5 as the unmatched junction base count. Reading the germline V gene gives CDR1 SGHAT and CDR2 FQNNGV. General conclusions and limits of the study: In partial responders in the 0.1-3.0 mg/kg groups, normalized peripheral clonal expansion was found to be among the lowest, especially among CD8+ T cells. Low levels of normalized T-cell clonal expansion were also seen in some nonresponding patients. After ivuxolimab, more expanded clones were found on average in CD8+ T cells than in CD4+ T cells. Which antigens the clonally expanded peripheral T cells were specific for was not determined. At doses from 0.1 to 3.0 mg/kg, clonal expansion was seen in both CD4+ and CD8+ blood T cells between baseline and week 6.

The trial excluded patients who had a history of autoimmune disease or who were on systemic immunosuppression. Peripheral blood for TCR sequencing was drawn from every dose cohort at baseline, at cycle 4 day 1 and at cycle 7 day 1. Samples were obtained from an open-label, multicenter, first-in-human phase I dose-escalation trial of ivuxolimab. The trial enrolled adults with locally advanced or metastatic head and neck squamous cell, hepatocellular, melanoma or renal cell carcinoma. Before TCR sequencing, CD4+ T cells and CD8+ T cells from peripheral blood were sorted into separate populations. Sequences were derived from CD4+ or CD8+ T cells sorted from blood, sampled in a trial of the OX40 agonist ivuxolimab. This TCR was recovered from an adult with an advanced solid tumor such as melanoma, head and neck, liver or kidney cancer. The sequence is built from TRBV11-2 and TRBJ2-2, with 7 junctional bases fitting TRBD2. The nucleotide sequence is TGTGCCAGCAGGTGGGGGAGGGGCACCGGGGAGCTGTTTTTT. This translates into CASRWGRGTGELFF.